This T cell receptor beta chain was sequenced during a study of T cell responses to AZD1222 COVID-19 vaccine. Whole-study context: Both about-4-week and about-12-week second-dose recipients were combined.

In regard to this clone: What it recognizes is unknown.

Findings and limits, study-wide: Only 5 or 6 people who got AZD1222 tested seropositive at baseline. The breadth and depth of Spike-specific TCRs increased once two AZD1222 doses had been given.

The assay was immunoSEQ multiplex PCR, and TCRdb's table has in-frame clones only and misses some. The sample holds 140,000 to 150,000 clones; just over 90% are singletons and the top ten take 9.1%. This sequence originates from an adult in good health. The sequencing used peripheral blood, collected on day 0 of AZD1222 vaccination.

CDR3 sequence (DNA): TGCGCCAGCAGCCAAGTTTGGGGGGACAGAGCCTACGAGCAGTACTTC. Translating gives CASSQVWGDRAYEQYF. The chain carries TRBV4-3 and TRBJ2-7; TRBD1 might be the D (7 bases). Germline CDR1 reads LGHNA; CDR2 reads YSLEER. Trimming took 1 base from V and 2 from J, leaving 15 bases between them. The length of the CDR3 is 16 residues.